This T cell receptor (beta chain) appears in the sequencing data of a study of chemoradiotherapy in HPV16-positive cancers. On this clone: Its matching antigen is unknown.

Over chemoradiotherapy, repertoires were sampled more than once. Broader study findings: Functional assays defining HPV-specific T cells used only a couple of HPV16-positive patients.

Clones were read by immunoSEQ multiplex PCR, and TCRdb kept only the in-frame ones, dropping some. In the table there are thousands of clones, roughly nine tenths of which are singletons. The germline V gene encodes CDR1 SGHVS and CDR2 FQNEAQ. V was clipped by 0 bases and J by 7 bases; unmatched bases: 5. The CDR3 length is 15 residues. The receptor comes from a human donor with HPV-associated anogenital cancer. The sequences come from tumor tissue, collected from a patient who underwent chemoradiotherapy. This sequence joins TRBV7-8 and TRBJ2-4; 8 bases are shared with TRBD1. This chain's CDR3 is CASSLAAGQGNIQYF. As DNA, the CDR3 is TGTGCCAGCAGCTTAGCAGCCGGACAGGGTAACATTCAGTACTTC.